The 3 T cell receptor beta chains presented below share a single source sample, sequenced in a study of T cell responses to AZD1222 COVID-19 vaccine. Produced via immunoSEQ multiplex PCR; TCRdb's table is partial and in-frame only. The sample comprises more than 85,000 clones, around 90% of which are singletons, and less than 8.5% rests with the top ten. The sequencing used peripheral blood, collected on day 0 of AZD1222 vaccination. The receptors shown here come from an adult in good health.

This clone has just one count. The chain carries TRBV11-2 and TRBJ1-5, with D perhaps TRBD1 (5 bases). The CDR3 covers 18 residues. With 4 bases removed from V and 5 bases from J, the gap between germline ends came to 24 bases. Per the germline V gene, CDR1 is SGHAT and CDR2 is FQNNGV. CDR3 in amino acids: CASSCPGRFQGAYQPQHF. The CDR3 DNA follows: TGTGCCAGCAGCTGCCCCGGGAGGTTTCAGGGAGCGTATCAGCCCCAGCATTTT. Using reference TRBV11-2 and TRBJ1-5 for the parts outside the CDR3, the full variable domain is EAGVAQSPRYKIIEKRQSVAFWCNPISGHATLYWYQQILGQGPKLLIQFQNNGVVDDSQLPKDRFSAERLKGVDSTLKIQPAKLEDSAVYLCASSCPGRFQGAYQPQHFGDGTRLSIL.

The chain combines TRBV6-5 with TRBJ1-2; D ambiguous. The CDR3 is 15 amino acids. Per the germline V gene, CDR1 is MNHEY and CDR2 is SVGAGI. Trimming stripped 0 bases from V and 4 bases from J, with 12 bases between. The CDR3 coding sequence is TGTGCCAGCAGTTACTCTTCGGCGGCAGGCTATGGCTACACCTTC. It translates to CASSYSSAAGYGYTF.

The gene calls are TRBV27 and TRBJ1-3; tentatively, D is TRBD1 (5 bases). The CDR3 is made up of 13 amino acids. V was pared by 5 bases and J by 3 bases, with 8 bases between. The germline gives CDR1 MNHEY, CDR2 SMNVEV (reference sequence). In DNA form, the CDR3 reads TGTGCCAGCAGTCCAGGGAATGGAAACACCATATATTTT. This encodes CASSPGNGNTIYF.